These 3 T cell receptor beta chains share one sample of origin, sequenced in a study of blood T cell repertoires in COVID-19. Clones were sequenced by immunoSEQ multiplex PCR, and TCRdb holds only the in-frame ones, with some missing. The sample contains 200,000 to 250,000 clones, 83% of which appear only once. Sample: peripheral blood. The receptor source for this set is a woman aged 25 to 45 with COVID-19, enrolled during active disease.

This rearrangement joins TRBV6-5 to TRBJ2-7, with 7 positions matching TRBD1. J was trimmed by 2 bases and V by 2 bases; bases with no gene match: 6. Germline CDR1 and CDR2: MNHEY and SVGAGI. The CDR3 spans 15 residues. For the CDR3, the DNA is TGTGCCAGCAGTTACGACAGGGAAATGCCCTACGAGCAGTACTTC. Translation gives CASSYDREMPYEQYF.

The chain combines TRBV27 with TRBJ2-3; 11 bases agree with TRBD1. Germline V gene data show CDR1 as MNHEY and CDR2 as SMNVEV (reference sequence). V shed 4 bases and J 11 bases; nucleotides not matched to a gene: 11. CDR3 length equals 15 residues. The CDR3 loop is CASSSRTGGTEEQYF. CDR3 DNA sequence: TGTGCCAGCAGTTCCCGGACAGGGGGCACAGAGGAGCAGTATTTT.

The rearrangement uses TRBV21-1 and TRBJ2-2; the D call of TRBD2 is as the table states it, not checked on the DNA. TRBV21-1 is a pseudogene. The CDR3 spans 16 residues. The CDR3 region has the DNA TGTGCCAGCAGCAAAGGGAGGAGCGGGAGACCCGGGGAGCTGTTTTTT. It yields the protein CASSKGRSGRPGELFF.